The next 10 T cell receptor beta chains were all read from a single sample in a study of blood T cell repertoires in COVID-19. Measured with immunoSEQ multiplex PCR; TCRdb has only the in-frame clones, and not every one. The sample records 130,000 or so clones, around 84% being singletons. The sequenced sample consisted of peripheral blood. Source of these receptors: a woman aged 55-75 years with acute or convalescent COVID-19.

V gene TRBV5-1 combines with J gene TRBJ1-2; tentative D call: TRBD1 (5 bases). V gave up 0 bases and J gave up 2 bases, with 11 bases separating them. Germline CDR1 and CDR2: SGHRS and YFSETQ. This CDR3 has 15 amino acids. This CDR3 reads CASSLGQSQNYGYTF. CDR3 nucleotide sequence: TGCGCCAGCAGCTTGGGACAGTCCCAAAACTATGGCTACACCTTC.

The chain recombines TRBV6-5 with TRBJ1-1; the D gene is possibly TRBD1 (6 bases). Between the trimmed V and J ends, which lost 6 bases and 8 bases, there was a span of 13 bases. The germline gives CDR1 MNHEY, CDR2 SVGAGI. This CDR3 comprises 12 residues. CDR3 nucleotide sequence: TGTGCCAGCAGCCTATTGACAGGAGAAGCTTTCTTT. This gives the protein CASSLLTGEAFF.

The CDR3 nucleotides read TGCGCCAGCAGCCAAACCGACAGGGGAAACTATGGCTACACCTTC. It is translated as CASSQTDRGNYGYTF. V and J are TRBV4-1 and TRBJ1-2; 8 positions agree with TRBD1. The V segment lost 2 bases and the J segment 2 bases; nucleotides outside the gene matches: 4. Looked up from germline, CDR1 is MGHRA and CDR2 is YSYEKL. CDR3 length: 15 amino acids.

The V gene is TRBV10-2, the J gene TRBJ2-7; 7 bases match TRBD1. Germline trimming cut 10 bases from V and 3 bases from J; bases unmatched to any gene: 9. The CDR3 sequence is 13 residues long. Germline CDR1 reads WSHSY; CDR2 reads SAAADI. CDR3 sequence: CATNQGVFYEQYF. Written as DNA, the CDR3 is TGCGCCACCAACCAGGGGGTCTTCTACGAGCAGTACTTC.

The chain joins TRBV3-1 (or the pseudogene TRBV3-2) to TRBJ1-3; possibly TRBD1 for D (5 bases). V was clipped by 0 bases and J by 2 bases, with 11 bases between them. CDR3 length: 16 amino acids. From germline, CDR1 is LGHDT and CDR2 YNNKEL (reference sequence). The CDR3 DNA follows: TGTGCCAGCAGCCAAGATGTACAGGTCACTGGAAACACCATATATTTT. It codes for CASSQDVQVTGNTIYF.

The CDR3 nucleotides are TGTGCCAGCAGCCAGGGGGAGGCGGGGGGCCGGGGAGAGACCCAGTACTTC. Protein sequence: CASSQGEAGGRGETQYF. The V and J genes are TRBV4-2 and TRBJ2-5; 8 bases fit TRBD2. CDR1 LGHNA and CDR2 YNFKEQ come from the germline V gene. This CDR3 contains 17 residues. Germline trimming cut 3 bases from V and 4 bases from J; bases unmatched to any gene: 13.

A note on this clone: Other DNA sequences in the same sample also yield this CDR3. The chain joins TRBV9 to TRBJ2-3; a weak D match, TRBD1 (5 bases). Germline assignment: CDR1 SGDLS and CDR2 YYNGEE. The CDR3 runs 15 residues. V lost 0 bases, J lost 0 bases, and 8 bases lay in between. This CDR3 reads CASSVVGASTDTQYF. Written as DNA, the CDR3 is TGTGCCAGCAGCGTAGTAGGGGCTAGCACAGATACGCAGTATTTT.

CDR3 in amino acids: CASGLAKTTSYEQYF. CDR3 in DNA: TGTGCTAGTGGTTTGGCCAAAACGACTTCCTACGAGCAGTACTTC. This sequence joins TRBV12-5 and TRBJ2-7; no firm D call. V was shortened by 1 base and J by 1 base, with 11 bases between the two germline ends. The CDR3 covers 15 residues. The germline V gene encodes CDR1 LGHNT and CDR2 FRNRAP.

The chain couples TRBV29-1 to TRBJ1-4; D uncertain. V was shortened by 7 bases and J by 7 bases, with 7 bases between the two germline ends. CDR3 length: 10 residues. Per germline, CDR1 SQVTM and CDR2 ANQGSEA. The CDR3 DNA is TGCAGCGCCGGAGTTGAAAAACTGTTTTTT. Amino acid sequence: CSAGVEKLFF.

The chain recombines TRBV23-1 with TRBJ1-2; a weak D match, TRBD1 (6 bases). TRBV23-1 is marked as an open reading frame, function uncertain. The ends were cut back, 2 bases at V and 6 bases at J, with 25 bases in the middle. The CDR3 loop spans 18 amino acids. CDR3 loop: CASSQPANFRGRPHGYTF. The CDR3, as DNA: TGCGCCAGCAGTCAACCGGCGAACTTCAGGGGTCGTCCCCATGGCTACACCTTC.